This is a list of T cell receptor beta chains from one sample in a study of cytomegalovirus exposure and HLA in healthy donors. Assay used: immunoSEQ multiplex PCR; TCRdb lists only in-frame clones, some missing. The profile covers 150,000 to 200,000 clones, with approximately 78% appearing a single time and 0.95% to 1% taken by the ten largest. Sequencing was done on a sample of PBMCs. The receptor source for this set is a girl aged 2-15 years in good health and CMV-seropositive. Both conserved end residues are part of each CDR3. The D gene is left open where the match is weak. The size field is filled for only some rows; it gives once, few, many or a size class.

TRBJ1-2,NA,TRBD1,TRBV5-1,CASSSLTGQYGYTF,TGCGCCAGCAGCTCGCTGACAGGGCAGTATGGCTACACCTTC
TRBJ2-1,NA,NA,TRBV21-1,CASRKCQRTEINNEQFF,TGTGCCAGCAGAAAATGCCAGAGGACAGAGATAAACAATGAGCAGTTCTTC
TRBJ2-6,NA,NA,TRBV4-1,CASSQWGRDAPLANVLTF,TGCGCCAGCAGCCAATGGGGCAGAGATGCGCCTTTGGCCAACGTCCTGACTTTC
TRBJ2-2,NA,NA,TRBV10-2,CASSERETAGELFF,TGCGCCAGCAGTGAACGGGAGACAGCCGGGGAGCTGTTTTTT
TRBJ1-2,NA,NA,TRBV5-5,CASTLQQGRLGYTF,TGTGCCAGCACCCTTCAACAGGGCCGTTTGGGCTACACCTTC
TRBJ2-7,NA,NA,TRBV6-1,CASSEIGVYEQYF,TGTGCCAGCAGTGAAATCGGGGTTTACGAGCAGTACTTC
TRBJ2-5,NA,TRBD2,TRBV4-1,CASSQEGLAVQETQYF,TGCGCCAGCAGCCAAGAGGGACTAGCGGTGCAAGAGACCCAGTACTTC
TRBJ2-7,NA,NA,TRBV5-6,CASSLETVPYEQYF,TGTGCCAGCAGCTTGGAGACAGTCCCCTACGAGCAGTACTTC
TRBJ1-2,NA,NA,TRBV2,CASSGVQANSPSNYGYTF,TGTGCCAGCAGTGGGGTGCAGGCCAACTCACCTTCTAACTATGGCTACACCTTC
TRBJ1-1,NA,NA,TRBV30,CAWSLSPPVAFF,TGTGCCTGGAGTTTGTCTCCGCCGGTAGCTTTCTTT
TRBJ2-1,NA,TRBD2,TRBV27,CASTKNIGLAGMAEEQFF,TGTGCCAGCACCAAAAATATCGGACTAGCGGGAATGGCCGAGGAGCAGTTCTTC
TRBJ1-1,NA,NA,TRBV6-4,CASKGSALNTEAFF,TGTGCCAGCAAGGGGTCAGCTCTGAACACTGAAGCTTTCTTT
TRBJ1-1,once,NA,TRBV18,CASSPSPGEREGTEAFF,TGTGCCAGCTCACCCAGTCCAGGGGAGCGAGAGGGAACTGAAGCTTTCTTT
TRBJ1-2,once,NA,TRBV5-1,CASSLAGMGYTF,TGCGCCAGCAGCTTGGCAGGGATGGGCTACACCTTC
TRBJ2-5,NA,NA,TRBV25-1,CASSTAHQETQYF,TGTGCCAGCAGCACAGCACACCAAGAGACCCAGTACTTC
TRBJ2-3,NA,NA,TRBV4-1,CASSQDRGGASTDTQYF,TGCGCCAGCAGCCAAGATCGGGGCGGGGCCAGCACAGATACGCAGTATTTT
TRBJ2-1,NA,NA,TRBV6-4,CASSAGGSANEQFF,TGTGCCAGCAGTGCTGGGGGGAGCGCAAATGAGCAGTTCTTC
TRBJ1-3,NA,NA,TRBV4-1,CASSQAKRAGNTIYF,TGCGCCAGCAGCCAAGCAAAGAGGGCCGGAAACACCATATATTTT
TRBJ1-1,NA,TRBD1,TRBV5-1,CASSLEGQGIGEAFF,TGCGCCAGCAGCTTGGAGGGACAGGGGATCGGTGAAGCTTTCTTT
TRBJ2-7,few,TRBD2,TRBV19,CASSTGPGGTSSYEQYF,TGTGCCAGTAGTACAGGACCCGGCGGGACTAGCTCCTACGAGCAGTACTTC
TRBJ1-4,few,NA,TRBV2,CASSRQVNEKLFF,TGTGCCAGCAGCCGACAGGTTAATGAAAAACTGTTTTTT
TRBJ2-7,NA,NA,TRBV15,CATSREVLSRDSIYEQYF,TGTGCCACCAGCAGAGAGGTTTTATCCCGGGACTCAATCTACGAGCAGTACTTC
TRBJ2-5,NA,NA,TRBV6-1,CASRPLWGPETQYF,TGTGCCAGCAGACCTCTTTGGGGGCCGGAGACCCAGTACTTC
TRBJ1-2,few,TRBD1,TRBV30,CAWSPGGYGYTF,TGTGCCTGGAGTCCAGGGGGCTATGGCTACACCTTC
TRBJ2-2,once,NA,TRBV5-4,CASSLSGGHGELFF,TGTGCCAGCAGCTTGTCGGGGGGCCACGGGGAGCTGTTTTTT
TRBJ2-1,NA,TRBD2,TRBV6-5,CASSYSGGRAGEQFF,TGTGCCAGCAGTTACTCTGGCGGGAGGGCGGGTGAGCAGTTCTTC
TRBJ2-4,NA,TRBD1,TRBV25-1,CASSPRTGLAKNIQYF,TGTGCCAGCAGTCCGCGGACAGGTTTAGCCAAAAACATTCAGTACTTC
TRBJ2-3,NA,TRBD1,TRBV9,CASSVARDRAPEADTQYF,TGTGCCAGCAGCGTAGCTCGAGACAGGGCTCCCGAGGCAGATACGCAGTATTTT
TRBJ1-5,NA,NA,TRBV10-2,CASSEDRFNQPQHF,TGCGCCAGCAGTGAGGACAGATTCAATCAGCCCCAGCATTTT
TRBJ1-5,NA,TRBD1,TRBV9,CASSVEGAGNQPQHF,TGTGCCAGCAGCGTAGAGGGGGCGGGCAATCAGCCCCAGCATTTT
TRBJ1-5,once,TRBD1,TRBV30,CAWSRQGHQPQHF,TGTGCCTGGAGTAGACAGGGCCATCAGCCCCAGCATTTT
TRBJ2-2,few,TRBD1,TRBV5-1,CASSPTGWTGELFF,TGCGCCAGCAGTCCGACAGGGTGGACCGGGGAGCTGTTTTTT
TRBJ2-5,NA,NA,TRBV27,CASSSYPFLRGAETQYF,TGTGCCAGCAGTTCGTACCCCTTCCTACGGGGGGCGGAGACCCAGTACTTC
TRBJ2-6,NA,NA,TRBV29-1,CSVRQGSSGANVLTF,TGCAGCGTTAGGCAGGGGAGCTCTGGGGCCAACGTCCTGACTTTC
TRBJ1-5,NA,NA,TRBV19,CASSISGLSGLRYQPQHF,TGTGCCAGTAGTATATCGGGTTTATCGGGATTAAGGTATCAGCCCCAGCATTTT
TRBJ2-1,NA,TRBD2,TRBV27,CASSLGSSGYNEQFF,TGTGCCAGCAGTTTAGGTTCTAGCGGATACAATGAGCAGTTCTTC
TRBJ1-5,NA,NA,TRBV28,CASSSGGSNQPQHF,TGTGCCAGCAGTTCGGGGGGTAGCAATCAGCCCCAGCATTTT
TRBJ2-7,NA,NA,TRBV5-1,CASSLVSGESILHEQYF,TGCGCCAGCAGCTTGGTTTCCGGGGAAAGTATCCTACACGAGCAGTACTTC
TRBJ1-5,NA,NA,TRBV6-5,CASSYLVHQPQHF,TGTGCCAGCAGTTACCTCGTCCATCAGCCCCAGCATTTT
TRBJ2-4,NA,TRBD1,TRBV7-9,CASSSTRQGNIQYF,TGTGCCAGCAGCTCAACCAGACAGGGAAACATTCAGTACTTC
TRBJ1-1,NA,TRBD1,TRBV18,CASSPGTGLDTEAFF,TGTGCCAGCTCACCGGGGACAGGGTTAGACACTGAAGCTTTCTTT
TRBJ1-1,few,NA,TRBV18,CASSNPGNTEAFF,TGTGCCAGCTCAAATCCAGGGAACACTGAAGCTTTCTTT
TRBJ2-7,NA,NA,TRBV1,CTSTRDCSGRYYEQYF,TGCACCAGCACACGAGACTGTAGCGGGAGATACTACGAGCAGTACTTC
TRBJ1-2,NA,NA,TRBV5-6,CASSTLGVDYGYTF,TGTGCCAGCAGCACGTTAGGGGTGGACTATGGCTACACCTTC
TRBJ1-2,NA,NA,TRBV28,CASSLTGEVYTF,TGTGCCAGCAGTTTAACCGGGGAAGTCTACACCTTC
TRBJ2-2,NA,NA,TRBV4-1,CASSQGGRVGDGELFF,TGCGCCAGCAGCCAAGGTGGCAGGGTCGGCGACGGGGAGCTGTTTTTT
TRBJ1-5,NA,NA,TRBV30,CAWSGSVSEPQHF,TGTGCCTGGAGCGGAAGCGTATCAGAGCCCCAGCATTTT
TRBJ2-7,NA,NA,TRBV5-4,CASSSYRDTSYEQYF,TGTGCCAGCAGCTCATACAGGGACACCTCTTACGAGCAGTACTTC
TRBJ2-5,NA,NA,TRBV28,CATRRGEETQYF,TGTGCCACTCGGCGGGGAGAAGAGACCCAGTACTTC
TRBJ1-1,NA,NA,TRBV4-1,CASSPQAGRFYAFF,TGCGCCAGCAGCCCCCAAGCAGGGCGGTTTTATGCTTTCTTT
TRBJ2-7,few,TRBD2,TRBV28,CASSSLARVYLVDEQYF,TGTGCCAGCAGTTCACTAGCGAGAGTTTATTTAGTGGACGAGCAGTACTTC
TRBJ2-5,NA,NA,TRBV5-4,CASSWGMGGQETQYF,TGTGCCAGCAGCTGGGGAATGGGGGGTCAAGAGACCCAGTACTTC
TRBJ2-1,few,NA,TRBV5-6,CASSLAPTGLNEQFF,TGTGCCAGCAGCTTGGCCCCCACAGGGCTCAATGAGCAGTTCTTC